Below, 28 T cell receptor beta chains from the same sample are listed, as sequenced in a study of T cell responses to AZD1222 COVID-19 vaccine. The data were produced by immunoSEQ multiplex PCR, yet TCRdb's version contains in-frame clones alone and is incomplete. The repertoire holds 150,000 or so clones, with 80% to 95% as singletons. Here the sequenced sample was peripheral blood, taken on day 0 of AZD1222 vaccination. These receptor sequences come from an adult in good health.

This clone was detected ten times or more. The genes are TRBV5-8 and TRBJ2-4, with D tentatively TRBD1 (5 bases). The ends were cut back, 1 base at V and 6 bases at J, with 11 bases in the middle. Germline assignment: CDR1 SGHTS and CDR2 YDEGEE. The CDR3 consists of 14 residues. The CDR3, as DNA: TGTGCCAGCAGCTTGTGGGGCTCGGGAAACATTCAGTACTTC. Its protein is CASSLWGSGNIQYF.

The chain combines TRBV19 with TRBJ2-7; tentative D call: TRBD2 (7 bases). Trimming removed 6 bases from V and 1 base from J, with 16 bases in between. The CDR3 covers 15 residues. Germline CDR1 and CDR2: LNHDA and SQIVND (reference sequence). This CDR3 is CASSPGGRSSYEQYF. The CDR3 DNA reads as TGTGCCAGTAGCCCGGGGGGCCGGTCATCCTACGAGCAGTACTTC. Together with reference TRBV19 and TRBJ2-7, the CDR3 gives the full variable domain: DGGITQSPKYLFRKEGQNVTLSCEQNLNHDAMYWYRQDPGQGLRLIYYSQIVNDFQKGDIAEGYSVSREKKESFPLTVTSAQKNPTAFYLCASSPGGRSSYEQYFGPGTRLTVT.

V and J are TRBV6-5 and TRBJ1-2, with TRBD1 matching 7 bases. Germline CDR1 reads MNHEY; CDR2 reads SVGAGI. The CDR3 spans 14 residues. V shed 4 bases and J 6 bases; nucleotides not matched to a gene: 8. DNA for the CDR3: TGTGCCAGCAGTTCGAACAAGGACAGGAATGGCTACACCTTC. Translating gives CASSSNKDRNGYTF.

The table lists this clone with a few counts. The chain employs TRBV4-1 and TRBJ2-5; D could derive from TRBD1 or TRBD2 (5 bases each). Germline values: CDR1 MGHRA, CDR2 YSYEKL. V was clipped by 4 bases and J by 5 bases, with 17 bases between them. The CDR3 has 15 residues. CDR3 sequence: CASSLGASQGETQYF. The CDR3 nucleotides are TGCGCCAGCAGCCTCGGGGCTAGCCAGGGTGAGACCCAGTACTTC.

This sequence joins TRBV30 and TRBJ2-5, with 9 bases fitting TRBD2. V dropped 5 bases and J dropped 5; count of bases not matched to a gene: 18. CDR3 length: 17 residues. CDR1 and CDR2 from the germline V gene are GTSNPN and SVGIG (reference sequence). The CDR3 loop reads CAWGGGFAGGPGETQYF. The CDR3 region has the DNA TGTGCCTGGGGTGGAGGTTTTGCGGGAGGGCCAGGGGAGACCCAGTACTTC.

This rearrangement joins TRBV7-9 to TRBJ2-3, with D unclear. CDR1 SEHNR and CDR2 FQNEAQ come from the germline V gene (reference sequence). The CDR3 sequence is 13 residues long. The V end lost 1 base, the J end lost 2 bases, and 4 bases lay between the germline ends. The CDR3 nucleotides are TGTGCCAGCAGCTTAGGGTCCACAGATACGCAGTATTTT. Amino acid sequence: CASSLGSTDTQYF.

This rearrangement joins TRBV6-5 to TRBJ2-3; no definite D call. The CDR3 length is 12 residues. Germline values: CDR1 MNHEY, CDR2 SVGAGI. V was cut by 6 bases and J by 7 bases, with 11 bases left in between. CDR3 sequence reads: CASSTLGNTQYF. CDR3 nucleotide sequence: TGTGCCAGCAGCACCCTAGGCAATACGCAGTATTTT.

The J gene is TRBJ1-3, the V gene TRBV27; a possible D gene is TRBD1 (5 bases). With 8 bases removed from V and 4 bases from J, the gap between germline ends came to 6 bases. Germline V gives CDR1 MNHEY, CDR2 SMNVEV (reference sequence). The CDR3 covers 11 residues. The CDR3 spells CASRGGNTIYF. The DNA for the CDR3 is TGTGCCAGCCGGGGGGGAAACACCATATATTTT.

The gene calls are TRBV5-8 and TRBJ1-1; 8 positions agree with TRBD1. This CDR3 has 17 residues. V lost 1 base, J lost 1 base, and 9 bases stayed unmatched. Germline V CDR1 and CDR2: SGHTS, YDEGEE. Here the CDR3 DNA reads TGTGCCAGCAGCTTGCCCGGGACAGGCCGAAGGAACACTGAAGCTTTCTTT. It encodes CASSLPGTGRRNTEAFF.

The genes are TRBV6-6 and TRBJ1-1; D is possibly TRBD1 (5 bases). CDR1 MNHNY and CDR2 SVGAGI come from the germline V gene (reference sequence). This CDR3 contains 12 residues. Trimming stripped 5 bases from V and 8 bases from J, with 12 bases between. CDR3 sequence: CASSTGDREAFF. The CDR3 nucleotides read TGTGCCAGCAGTACCGGGGACCGGGAAGCTTTCTTT.

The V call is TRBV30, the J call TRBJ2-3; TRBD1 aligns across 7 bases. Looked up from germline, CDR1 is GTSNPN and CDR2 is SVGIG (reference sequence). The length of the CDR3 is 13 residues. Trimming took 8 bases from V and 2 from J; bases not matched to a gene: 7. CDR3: CAQNRGDTDTQYF. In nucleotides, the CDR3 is TGTGCCCAAAACAGGGGAGACACAGATACGCAGTATTTT. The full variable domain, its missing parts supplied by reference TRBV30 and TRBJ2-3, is SQTIHQWPATLVQPVGSPLSLECTVEGTSNPNLYWYRQAAGRGLQLLFYSVGIGQISSEVPQNLSASRPQDRQFILSSKKLLLSDSGFYLCAQNRGDTDTQYFGPGTRLTVL.

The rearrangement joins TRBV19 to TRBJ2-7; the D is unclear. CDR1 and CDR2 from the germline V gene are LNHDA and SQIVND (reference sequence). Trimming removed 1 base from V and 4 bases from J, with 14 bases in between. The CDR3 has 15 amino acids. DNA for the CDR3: TGTGCCAGTAGTATAGGCCAGTCCGTGGTGTACGAGCAGTACTTC. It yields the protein CASSIGQSVVYEQYF.

CDR3 DNA sequence: TGTGCCAGCAGTTTCCGAACGGGGGGGCCGACAGATACGCAGTATTTT. It translates to CASSFRTGGPTDTQYF. J is TRBJ2-3 and V is TRBV27; 8 bases line up with TRBD2. CDR3 size: 16 residues. Germline V lookup: CDR1 MNHEY, CDR2 SMNVEV (reference sequence). Trimming at V came to 3 bases and at J to 3 bases, leaving 8 bases not matched to a gene.

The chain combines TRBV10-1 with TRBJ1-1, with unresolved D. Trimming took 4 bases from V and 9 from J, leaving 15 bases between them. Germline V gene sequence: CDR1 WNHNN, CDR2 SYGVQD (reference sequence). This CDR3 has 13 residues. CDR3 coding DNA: TGCGCCAGCAGTGCCGCAGCCCCTTATCAAGCTTTCTTT. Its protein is CASSAAAPYQAFF.

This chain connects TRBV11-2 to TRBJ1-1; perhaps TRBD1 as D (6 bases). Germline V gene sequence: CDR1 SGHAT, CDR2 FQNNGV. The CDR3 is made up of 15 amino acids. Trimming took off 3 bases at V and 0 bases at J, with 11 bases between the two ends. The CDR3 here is CASSFSGQMNTEAFF. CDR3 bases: TGTGCCAGCAGCTTCTCAGGACAGATGAACACTGAAGCTTTCTTT. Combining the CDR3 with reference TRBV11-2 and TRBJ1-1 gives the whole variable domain EAGVAQSPRYKIIEKRQSVAFWCNPISGHATLYWYQQILGQGPKLLIQFQNNGVVDDSQLPKDRFSAERLKGVDSTLKIQPAKLEDSAVYLCASSFSGQMNTEAFFGQGTRLTVV.

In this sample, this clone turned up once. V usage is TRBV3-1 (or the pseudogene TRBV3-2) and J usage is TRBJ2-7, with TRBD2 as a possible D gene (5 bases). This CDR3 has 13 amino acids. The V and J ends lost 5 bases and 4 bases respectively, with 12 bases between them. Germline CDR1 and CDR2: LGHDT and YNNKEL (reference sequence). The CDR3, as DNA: TGTGCCAGCAGCGCTCGGGAAAAGTACGAGCAGTACTTC. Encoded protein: CASSAREKYEQYF.

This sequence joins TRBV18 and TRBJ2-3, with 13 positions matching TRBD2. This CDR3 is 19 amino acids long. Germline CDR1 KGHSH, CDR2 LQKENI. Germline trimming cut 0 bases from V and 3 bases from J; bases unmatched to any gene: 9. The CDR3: CASSPPGTSGGAWTDTQYF. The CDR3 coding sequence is TGTGCCAGCTCACCACCTGGAACTAGCGGGGGGGCTTGGACAGATACGCAGTATTTT.

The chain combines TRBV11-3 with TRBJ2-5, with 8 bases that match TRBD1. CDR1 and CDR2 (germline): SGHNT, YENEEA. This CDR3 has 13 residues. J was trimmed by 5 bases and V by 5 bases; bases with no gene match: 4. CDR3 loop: CASSPGGLETQYF. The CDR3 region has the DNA TGTGCCAGCAGCCCAGGGGGCCTGGAGACCCAGTACTTC.

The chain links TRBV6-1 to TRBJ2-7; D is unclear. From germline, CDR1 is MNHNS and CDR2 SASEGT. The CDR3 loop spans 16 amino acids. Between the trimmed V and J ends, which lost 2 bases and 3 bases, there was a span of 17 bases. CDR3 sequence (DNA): TGTGCCAGCAGTGAACCCCCCAGCCGGGCGTTCTACGAGCAGTACTTC. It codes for CASSEPPSRAFYEQYF.

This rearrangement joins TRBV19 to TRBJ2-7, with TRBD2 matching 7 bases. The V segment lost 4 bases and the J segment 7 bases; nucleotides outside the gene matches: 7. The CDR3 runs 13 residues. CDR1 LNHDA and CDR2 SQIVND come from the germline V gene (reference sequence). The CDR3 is CASSTPAAGEQYF. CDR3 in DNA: TGTGCCAGTAGTACCCCCGCAGCGGGGGAGCAGTACTTC.

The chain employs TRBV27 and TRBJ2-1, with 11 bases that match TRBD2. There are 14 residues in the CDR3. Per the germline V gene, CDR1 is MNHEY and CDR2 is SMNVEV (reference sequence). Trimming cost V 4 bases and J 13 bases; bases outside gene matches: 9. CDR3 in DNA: TGTGCCAGCAGTTCCAGACTAGCGGGGAGTTACCAGTTCTTC. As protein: CASSSRLAGSYQFF.

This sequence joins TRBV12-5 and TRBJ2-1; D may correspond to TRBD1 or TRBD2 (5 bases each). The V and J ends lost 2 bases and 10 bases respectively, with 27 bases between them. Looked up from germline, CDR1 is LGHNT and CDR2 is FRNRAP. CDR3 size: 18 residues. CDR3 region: CASGLTNITSGGYREQFF. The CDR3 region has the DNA TGTGCTAGTGGTTTGACGAACATTACTAGTGGGGGATACAGGGAGCAGTTCTTC.

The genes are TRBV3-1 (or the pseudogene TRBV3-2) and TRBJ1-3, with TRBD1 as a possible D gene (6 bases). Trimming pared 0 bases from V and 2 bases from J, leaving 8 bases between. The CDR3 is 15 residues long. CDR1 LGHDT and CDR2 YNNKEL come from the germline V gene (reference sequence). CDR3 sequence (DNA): TGTGCCAGCAGCCAAGATGGGACAACTGGAAACACCATATATTTT. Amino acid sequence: CASSQDGTTGNTIYF.

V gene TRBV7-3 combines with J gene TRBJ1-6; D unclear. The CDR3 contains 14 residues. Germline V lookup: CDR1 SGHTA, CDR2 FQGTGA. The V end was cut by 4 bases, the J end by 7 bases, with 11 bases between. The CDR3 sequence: CASSSGSENSPLHF. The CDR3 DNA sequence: TGTGCCAGCAGCTCAGGATCGGAGAATTCACCCCTCCACTTT.

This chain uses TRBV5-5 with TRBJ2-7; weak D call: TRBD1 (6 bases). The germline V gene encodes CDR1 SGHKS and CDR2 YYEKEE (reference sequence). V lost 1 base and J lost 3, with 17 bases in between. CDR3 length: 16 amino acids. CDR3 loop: CASSLTGTQRGYEQYF. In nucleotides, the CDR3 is TGTGCCAGCAGCTTGACAGGGACCCAAAGAGGCTACGAGCAGTACTTC.

CDR3 protein: CASSLGPGRKNNEQFF. CDR3 bases: TGCGCCAGCAGCTTGGGCCCCGGGAGAAAAAACAATGAGCAGTTCTTC. This chain links TRBV5-1 with TRBJ2-1; tentative D call: TRBD2 (6 bases). V lost 0 bases to trimming and J lost 5 bases, with 15 bases between them. Germline assignment: CDR1 SGHRS and CDR2 YFSETQ. The length of the CDR3 is 16 residues.

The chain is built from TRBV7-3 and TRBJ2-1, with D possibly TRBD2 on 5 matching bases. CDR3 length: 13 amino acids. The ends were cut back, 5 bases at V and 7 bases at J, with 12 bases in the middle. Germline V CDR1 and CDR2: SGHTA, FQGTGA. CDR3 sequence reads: CASSPPEDNEQFF. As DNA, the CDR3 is TGTGCCAGCAGCCCCCCGGAGGATAATGAGCAGTTCTTC.

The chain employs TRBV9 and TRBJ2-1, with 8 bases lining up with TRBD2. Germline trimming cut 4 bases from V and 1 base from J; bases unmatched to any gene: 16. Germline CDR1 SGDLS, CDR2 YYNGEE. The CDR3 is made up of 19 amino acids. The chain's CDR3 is CASSPEPRTSTGSYNEQFF. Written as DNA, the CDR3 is TGTGCCAGCAGCCCCGAGCCCAGGACTAGCACTGGGTCCTACAATGAGCAGTTCTTC. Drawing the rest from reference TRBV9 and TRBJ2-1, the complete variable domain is DSGVTQTPKHLITATGQRVTLRCSPRSGDLSVYWYQQSLDQGLQFLIQYYNGEERAKGNILERFSAQQFPDLHSELNLSSLELGDSALYFCASSPEPRTSTGSYNEQFFGPGTRLTVL.